The sequence of this T cell receptor (beta chain) was determined in a study of naive and memory T cell subsets. Both TRBC1 and TRBC2 were covered by a beta constant-region primer of two equimolar oligonucleotides. The ligated cDNA underwent four PCR rounds using SP2 and nested alpha and beta constant-region primers. TCRdb re-called the UMI-ligation and nested PCR reads with MiXCR, one entry per CDR3 protein. Of 130,000 to 150,000 distinct CDR3 sequences detected, about 15% appear once; the ten largest clones hold about 0.15%. J was trimmed by 5 bases and V by 4 bases; bases with no gene match: 7. The V gene's germline CDR1 is MGHDK and CDR2 SYGVNS. The CDR3 runs to 15 residues.

This chain connects TRBV25-1 to TRBJ2-1, with 8 positions matching TRBD2. This receptor was obtained from a human donor in good health. The sample was naive CD4+ T cells from blood. CDR3 sequence reads: CASSARLAYNNEQFF. The CDR3 nucleotides read TGTGCCAGCAGTGCAAGACTAGCGTATAACAATGAGCAGTTCTTC.